The clone carrying this T cell receptor (beta chain) was observed a single time. This sample is drawn from a study of OX40 agonist ivuxolimab in advanced cancers. Study details: Dose-escalation patients suffered from hepatocellular carcinoma, melanoma, renal cell or head and neck cancer. Subjects had a mean age of approximately 60 years, with a range of 23 to 79; 82.7% were male.

CDR1 is SGHVS, CDR2 FQNEAQ, per germline. The CDR3 length is 17 residues. The V and J ends lost 0 bases and 8 bases, in that order; junction bases with no gene match: 6. Clones were sequenced by immunoSEQ multiplex PCR, and TCRdb holds only the in-frame ones, with some missing. The sample lists about 41,000 clones, just under 90% occurring once. The V call is TRBV7-8, the J call TRBJ2-1; 14 nucleotides agree with TRBD2. Sample: CD4+ or CD8+ T cells sorted from blood, taken in a trial of the OX40 agonist ivuxolimab. The sequence was obtained from an adult with an advanced solid tumor such as melanoma, head and neck, liver or kidney cancer. CDR3 loop: CASSLAFGTSGSDEQFF. CDR3 coding DNA: TGTGCCAGCAGCTTAGCATTCGGGACTAGCGGGAGCGATGAGCAGTTCTTC.